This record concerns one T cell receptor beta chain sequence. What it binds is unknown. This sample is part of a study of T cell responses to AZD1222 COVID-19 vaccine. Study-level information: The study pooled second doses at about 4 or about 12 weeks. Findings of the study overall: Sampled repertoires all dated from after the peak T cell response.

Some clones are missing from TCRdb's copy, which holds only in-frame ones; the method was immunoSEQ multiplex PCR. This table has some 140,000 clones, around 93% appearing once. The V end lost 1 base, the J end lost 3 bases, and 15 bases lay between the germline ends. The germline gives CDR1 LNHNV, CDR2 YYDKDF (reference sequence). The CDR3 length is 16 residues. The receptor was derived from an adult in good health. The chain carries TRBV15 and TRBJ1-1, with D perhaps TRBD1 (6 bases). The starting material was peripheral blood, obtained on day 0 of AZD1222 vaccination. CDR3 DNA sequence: TGTGCCACCAGCAGAGGGGGGCCAGTCACTGACACTGAAGCTTTCTTT. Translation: CATSRGGPVTDTEAFF.